This T cell receptor (beta chain) was captured by sequencing in a study of T-cell memory formation after mild COVID-19. The study's findings and limits: Some clones that responded were present in memory (sampled pre-infection), which suggests cross-reactive memory joined. Clones that contracted from day 15 to 85 were balanced CD4/CD8, while later expanders leaned CD4+. Contracting CD4+ clones lay largely in CM and EM, with CD8+ ones residing in EMRA.

This clonotype occurred many times. Its antigen is undetermined. After 5'RACE with constant-segment primers, TCR alpha and TCR beta cDNA libraries carrying sample barcodes and UMIs were obtained. One entry per CDR3 protein, called by TCRdb with MiXCR from the 5' RACE reads. The table lists more than 100,000 distinct CDR3 sequences, over 15% of them singletons. The V gene's germline CDR1 is SQVTM and CDR2 ANQGSEA. This CDR3 has 15 residues. V shed 6 bases, J shed 4 bases, and the junction held 11 bases outside the gene matches. Sequencing was carried out using PBMCs or a T cell subset sorted from them (not recorded which). The rearrangement uses TRBV29-1 and TRBJ2-3; 9 bases align to TRBD1. The receptor comes from a man between 18 and 35 years old who had mild COVID-19 (a few samples of this study predate the infection). Cell type and time point are not known. The CDR3 reads CSVGTGTGSADTQYF. CDR3 DNA sequence: TGCAGCGTCGGAACCGGGACAGGGTCAGCAGATACGCAGTATTTT.